This TCR beta chain was captured by sequencing in a study of T cell repertoires in cytomegalovirus infection. Study overall: Public TCR beta signatures provided an indication of both CMV infection and a matching HLA type.

MiXCR, run by TCRdb on the reads, gives a single entry per CDR3 protein. The sample holds around 530,000 distinct CDR3 sequences; more than 20% are singletons and the top ten take around 13%. Regarding this clonotype: Its antigen is not known.

The germline V gene encodes CDR1 MRHNA and CDR2 SNTAGT. J gave up 2 bases and V 3 bases, and 11 bases lay outside the gene matches. The CDR3 is made up of 17 amino acids. The study's findings and limits: Across the ex vivo response, the dominant clonotypes were HLA-C-restricted CMV-specific TCR beta clonotypes. Adding up the frequency of public TCR beta families identified people who carried CMV plus the relevant HLA.

This receptor was identified in a human donor in good health (CMV status not recorded). Some clones in this sample may be carry-over from other donors' samples. Specimen: PBMCs. This chain links TRBV6-4 with TRBJ2-3; TRBD2 agrees at 7 bases. The CDR3 sequence is CASSEASGAGITDTQYF. The CDR3 DNA is TGTGCCAGCAGTGAAGCTAGCGGAGCTGGGATCACAGATACGCAGTATTTT.